The entry below gives a single T cell receptor beta chain sequence along with its context. No antigen is known for it. This record belongs to a study of graft-versus-host responses after intestinal transplantation. Whole-study context: Following induction with anti-thymocyte globulin, all recipients were given tacrolimus and steroids for three to four years.

General observations from the study: The recipient marrow held GvH clones, and some of them showed up first in ileum or blood.

Produced via immunoSEQ multiplex PCR; TCRdb's table is partial and in-frame only. The sample carries under 45,000 clones, over 90% recorded once. From germline, CDR1 is MDHEN and CDR2 SYDVKM. With 7 bases clipped from V and 2 bases from J, the junction kept 13 bases outside the gene matches. This CDR3 has 16 amino acids. The chain recombines TRBV28 with TRBJ1-2, with 7 bases lining up with TRBD1. The source was PBMCs, collected almost 750 days after intestinal transplantation. This sequence originates from a human patient who received an intestinal transplant, so some T cells may come from the graft donor. As DNA, the CDR3 is TGTGCCAGCACCCCCCTAGGGGCACAGGGGAACTATGGCTACACCTTC. Protein sequence: CASTPLGAQGNYGYTF.